This T cell receptor beta chain was profiled in a study of blood T cell repertoires in COVID-19. The wider study: Specimens from acute and convalescent COVID-19 originated in the United States, Italy and Spain. Nucleic acid was either cDNA or gDNA, and it came from T cells, B-cell-depleted T cells, or PBMCs.

Seattle's enrolled individuals joined amid active infection and were then monitored longitudinally. Trimming cost V 4 bases and J 11 bases, with 18 bases left between them. Germline V CDR1 and CDR2: SGHNT, YYREEE (reference sequence). The CDR3 is 13 amino acids. Original processing methods: By means of reference gene primer amplification, nucleated cell counts were estimated. The table came from immunoSEQ multiplex PCR; TCRdb's copy has only in-frame clones and leaves some out. V, J and clone size derive from that table, while D and trimming were established from the DNA sequence. The data show about 150,000 clones, with around 90% seen just once and around 0.6% held by the top ten.

The TCR originated in a man aged 60 to 69 with COVID-19, enrolled during active disease. The sequencing input was peripheral blood. The chain couples TRBV5-4 to TRBJ1-1; D may be TRBD1 (5 bases). This CDR3 reads CASSPAPGVGAFF. In DNA form, the CDR3 reads TGTGCCAGCAGCCCGGCCCCGGGGGTTGGCGCTTTCTTT.